Below, 30 T cell receptor beta chains from the same sample are listed, as sequenced in a study of control samples from healthy donors and cancer patients. The protocol was immunoSEQ multiplex PCR, while the TCRdb copy is restricted to in-frame clones and leaves out a portion. The sample yields 65,000 to 90,000 clones, 94% seen once. Sequenced input: blood. The source is a woman in her thirties in good health.

The chain joins TRBV5-1 to TRBJ1-1; no clear D. The CDR3 covers 13 residues. The germline V and J ends were trimmed by 3 bases and 2 bases, with 8 bases remaining between them. In germline, CDR1 is SGHRS, CDR2 YFSETQ. CDR3 region: CASSWTDNTEAFF. CDR3 DNA: TGCGCCAGCAGCTGGACGGATAACACTGAAGCTTTCTTT.

The V call is TRBV19, the J call TRBJ1-5, with unresolved D. Deletions cut 10 bases from V and 6 bases from J, with 16 bases between. CDR1 is LNHDA and CDR2 is SQIVND in the germline V gene (reference sequence). The CDR3 spans 13 residues. CDR3: CATNLGSAQPQHF. The CDR3 DNA is TGTGCCACTAACCTCGGAAGTGCTCAGCCCCAGCATTTT.

V is TRBV7-9 and J is TRBJ2-1; possible D gene TRBD1, 6 bases. The CDR3 runs to 15 residues. Germline V lookup: CDR1 SEHNR, CDR2 FQNEAQ (reference sequence). V was shortened by 5 bases and J by 0 bases, with 11 bases between the two germline ends. The CDR3 DNA reads TGTGCCAGCAGCCAAAGGGGGATCTCCTACAATGAGCAGTTCTTC. Its protein product is CASSQRGISYNEQFF. Together with reference TRBV7-9 and TRBJ2-1, the CDR3 gives the full variable domain: DTGVSQNPRHKITKRGQNVTFRCDPISEHNRLYWYRQTLGQGPEFLTYFQNEAQLEKSRLLSDRFSAERPKGSFSTLEIQRTEQGDSAMYLCASSQRGISYNEQFFGPGTRLTVL.

This chain joins TRBV9 and TRBJ2-6, with D perhaps matching TRBD1 (6 bases). This CDR3 has 18 amino acids. Germline V gene sequence: CDR1 SGDLS, CDR2 YYNGEE. The germline V and J ends were trimmed by 0 bases and 4 bases, with 17 bases remaining between them. The CDR3 loop reads CASSVDPGDVLGANVLTF. DNA for the CDR3: TGTGCCAGCAGCGTAGATCCAGGGGATGTCTTAGGGGCCAACGTCCTGACTTTC.

The rearrangement links TRBV19 to TRBJ2-7; no clear D. Germline loops: CDR1 LNHDA, CDR2 SQIVND (reference sequence). V lost 1 base and J lost 5, with 6 bases in between. The CDR3 is 12 residues long. The CDR3 DNA follows: TGTGCCAGTAGTATAGGAGAGAACGAGCAGTACTTC. Residues: CASSIGENEQYF.

The chain combines TRBV11-2 with TRBJ1-1; D unclear. The V end was cut by 1 base, the J end by 0 bases, with 3 bases between. The length of the CDR3 is 13 residues. Germline V gives CDR1 SGHAT, CDR2 FQNNGV. The CDR3 protein is CASSLGMNTEAFF. The CDR3 DNA is TGTGCCAGCAGCTTAGGGATGAACACTGAAGCTTTCTTT.

The chain is built from TRBV11-2 and TRBJ2-7; either TRBD1 or TRBD2 may fit D (5 bases each). CDR1 and CDR2 (germline): SGHAT, FQNNGV. The CDR3 contains 14 residues. With 1 base removed from V and 3 bases from J, the gap between germline ends came to 10 bases. The CDR3 DNA is TGTGCCAGCAGCTTAGGTATTGGGGGCTACGAGCAGTACTTC. As protein: CASSLGIGGYEQYF.

The V gene is TRBV6-5, the J gene TRBJ2-1, with a tentative D call TRBD2 (5 bases). Per germline, CDR1 MNHEY and CDR2 SVGAGI. CDR3 length equals 13 residues. The V and J ends lost 7 bases and 2 bases respectively, with 9 bases between them. The CDR3 spells CASTPGTYNEQFF. CDR3 DNA sequence: TGTGCCAGCACCCCGGGGACCTACAATGAGCAGTTCTTC.

The chain is built from TRBV2 and TRBJ1-3; tentatively, D is TRBD1 (5 bases). Trimming shortened V by 6 bases and J by 4 bases, and 13 bases separated the two germline ends. This CDR3 has 14 amino acids. The germline gives CDR1 SNHLY, CDR2 FYNNEI. CDR3 protein: CASSPGRDGNTIYF. The CDR3 coding sequence is TGTGCCAGCAGCCCTGGTAGGGACGGAAACACCATATATTTT.

The chain uses TRBV27 and TRBJ1-1; D uncertain. Germline CDR1 is MNHEY and CDR2 is SMNVEV (reference sequence). Trimming stripped 6 bases from V and 0 bases from J, with 11 bases between. The length of the CDR3 is 14 residues. CDR3 region: CASRPKMLNTEAFF. As DNA, the CDR3 is TGTGCCAGCAGGCCTAAAATGCTGAACACTGAAGCTTTCTTT.

The count of this clone is one. The J gene is TRBJ2-3, the V gene TRBV2; D ambiguous. From germline, CDR1 is SNHLY and CDR2 FYNNEI. The CDR3 has 14 amino acids. V lost 6 bases and J lost 3, with 13 bases in between. The CDR3 region is CASRPDGATDTQYF. The DNA of the CDR3 is TGTGCCAGCAGACCGGACGGAGCTACAGATACGCAGTATTTT.

This chain links TRBV19 with TRBJ1-5, with a possible D match to TRBD1 (5 bases). CDR3 length: 14 amino acids. In germline, CDR1 is LNHDA, CDR2 SQIVND (reference sequence). The V end was cut by 5 bases, the J end by 4 bases, with 12 bases between. The CDR3: CASSVGQGNQPQHF. The CDR3 DNA reads as TGTGCCAGTAGTGTAGGGCAGGGTAATCAGCCCCAGCATTTT.

The rearrangement links TRBV6-4 to TRBJ2-2, with D hard to call. Germline V gene sequence: CDR1 MRHNA, CDR2 SNTAGT. The CDR3 extends over 16 amino acids. The V gene lost 0 bases and the J gene lost 1 base, with 9 bases spanning the gap. CDR3 nucleotides: TGTGCCAGCAGTGACTCTCTAGTGTTGAACACCGGGGAGCTGTTTTTT. Protein product: CASSDSLVLNTGELFF.

The chain has TRBV5-4 and TRBJ2-1; D is perhaps TRBD1 or TRBD2 (5 bases each). V dropped 0 bases and J dropped 0 bases, with 7 bases sitting between them. The CDR3 covers 15 residues. Germline values: CDR1 SGHNT, CDR2 YYREEE (reference sequence). CDR3 coding DNA: TGTGCCAGCAGCTTGGGGGGGAGCTCCTACAATGAGCAGTTCTTC. This gives the protein CASSLGGSSYNEQFF. Variable domain in full (rest from reference TRBV5-4 and TRBJ2-1): ETGVTQSPTHLIKTRGQQVTLRCSSQSGHNTVSWYQQALGQGPQFIFQYYREEENGRGNFPPRFSGLQFPNYSSELNVNALELDDSALYLCASSLGGSSYNEQFFGPGTRLTVL.

This sequence joins TRBV19 and TRBJ1-1; weak D call: TRBD1 (6 bases). There are 15 residues in the CDR3. Germline V lookup: CDR1 LNHDA, CDR2 SQIVND (reference sequence). The V end lost 6 bases, the J end lost 1 base, and 15 bases lay between the germline ends. The CDR3 DNA sequence: TGTGCCAGTAGGTCGGGGGGCAGGGGGAACACTGAAGCTTTCTTT. Translated: CASRSGGRGNTEAFF. Using reference TRBV19 and TRBJ1-1 for the parts outside the CDR3, the full variable domain is DGGITQSPKYLFRKEGQNVTLSCEQNLNHDAMYWYRQDPGQGLRLIYYSQIVNDFQKGDIAEGYSVSREKKESFPLTVTSAQKNPTAFYLCASRSGGRGNTEAFFGQGTRLTVV.

This clone was seen just once. The J gene is TRBJ1-1, the V gene TRBV15; D is ambiguous. Trimming shortened V by 2 bases and J by 3 bases, and 7 bases separated the two germline ends. The germline V gene has CDR1 LNHNV and CDR2 YYDKDF (reference sequence). The length of the CDR3 is 13 residues. The DNA for the CDR3 is TGTGCCACCAGCAGACGGAAGGACACTGAAGCTTTCTTT. Translating gives CATSRRKDTEAFF.

The V gene is TRBV12-3 or TRBV12-4, the J gene TRBJ1-5; no clear D gene. This CDR3 spans 13 amino acids. V lost 1 base and J lost 5, with 6 bases in between. The CDR3 sequence is CASSLDGYQPQHF. CDR3 bases: TGTGCCAGCAGTTTAGACGGATATCAGCCCCAGCATTTT.

The chain carries TRBV19 and TRBJ2-3, with no clear D. Germline V gene sequence: CDR1 LNHDA, CDR2 SQIVND (reference sequence). There are 14 residues in the CDR3. V was shortened by 1 base and J by 0 bases, with 5 bases between the two germline ends. CDR3 sequence: CASSIAASTDTQYF. CDR3 sequence (DNA): TGTGCCAGTAGTATAGCGGCGAGCACAGATACGCAGTATTTT. The entire variable domain, with the rest obtained from reference TRBV19 and TRBJ2-3, is as follows: DGGITQSPKYLFRKEGQNVTLSCEQNLNHDAMYWYRQDPGQGLRLIYYSQIVNDFQKGDIAEGYSVSREKKESFPLTVTSAQKNPTAFYLCASSIAASTDTQYFGPGTRLTVL.

Comment on this clone: The sample holds other DNA sequences that translate to the same CDR3. This sequence joins TRBV9 and TRBJ1-1; D gene unclear. The V end was cut by 2 bases, the J end by 1 base, with 6 bases between. CDR1 is SGDLS, CDR2 YYNGEE, per germline. There are 13 residues in the CDR3. The CDR3 DNA follows: TGTGCCAGCAGCGTGGGCCCGAACACTGAAGCTTTCTTT. Translating gives CASSVGPNTEAFF.

The CDR3 region is CASSEGGGYTGELFF. The CDR3 DNA reads as TGTGCCAGCAGCGAAGGCGGGGGTTATACCGGGGAGCTGTTTTTT. The chain links TRBV9 to TRBJ2-2, with 7 positions matching TRBD2. The germline V gene has CDR1 SGDLS and CDR2 YYNGEE. V was clipped by 3 bases and J by 5 bases; unmatched bases: 7. This CDR3 contains 15 residues.

This clone has just one count. The chain carries TRBV13 and TRBJ1-1; TRBD1 agrees at 9 bases. The CDR3 is 15 amino acids. After removal of 3 bases from V and 4 bases from J, the junction contained 6 bases not matched to a gene. CDR1 is PRHDT, CDR2 FYEKMQ, per germline (reference sequence). The CDR3 reads CASSLWTGDLTEAFF. CDR3 nucleotides: TGTGCCAGCAGCTTGTGGACAGGGGACCTCACTGAAGCTTTCTTT.

The chain combines TRBV7-8 with TRBJ1-1; TRBD1 is a possible D gene (5 bases). Germline V CDR1 and CDR2: SGHVS, FQNEAQ. The V end lost 0 bases, the J end lost 10 bases, and 18 bases lay between the germline ends. The CDR3 has 15 residues. CDR3 coding DNA: TGTGCCAGCAGCTTAGCGCCGACAGTAGGGTCAACAGCTTTCTTT. This codes for CASSLAPTVGSTAFF.

The CDR3 DNA is TGCGCCAGCAGCCAGGACTTACTTCAGGGGGCGGGTGGCTACACCTTC. Protein product: CASSQDLLQGAGGYTF. The chain carries TRBV4-1 and TRBJ1-2, with 8 bases lining up with TRBD1. The CDR3 runs 16 residues. The germline V gene encodes CDR1 MGHRA and CDR2 YSYEKL. V shed 3 bases and J 7 bases; nucleotides not matched to a gene: 13.

This sequence joins TRBV19 and TRBJ1-5; D perhaps matches TRBD1 (5 bases). Germline V gene sequence: CDR1 LNHDA, CDR2 SQIVND (reference sequence). Trimming shortened V by 6 bases and J by 0 bases, and 9 bases separated the two germline ends. This CDR3 is 14 amino acids long. Here the CDR3 DNA reads TGTGCCAGTAGAACAGGAGCTAGCAATCAGCCCCAGCATTTT. Its translation: CASRTGASNQPQHF.

The CDR3 region is CASSDGQWGVEQFF. The CDR3 DNA reads TGTGCCAGCAGTGACGGACAGTGGGGCGTTGAGCAGTTCTTC. The V and J genes are TRBV6-2 or TRBV6-3 and TRBJ2-1; D may be TRBD1 (6 bases). Germline-derived CDR1 and CDR2 are MNHEY and SVGEGT. V was shortened by 5 bases and J by 9 bases, with 17 bases between the two germline ends. The CDR3 contains 14 residues.

This chain connects TRBV6-5 to TRBJ2-5, with D maybe TRBD2 (7 bases). Germline V gene data show CDR1 as MNHEY and CDR2 as SVGAGI. This CDR3 has 14 residues. Trimming cost V 7 bases and J 0 bases, with 12 bases left between them. This CDR3 reads CASMRGQYQETQYF. The CDR3, as DNA: TGTGCCAGCATGCGGGGGCAGTACCAAGAGACCCAGTACTTC.

CDR3 sequence (DNA): TGTGCCAGCAGCTTAGGTTCAAGCTCCTACAATGAGCAGTTCTTC. Its protein is CASSLGSSSYNEQFF. The chain joins TRBV7-3 to TRBJ2-1, with D unresolved. Per the germline V gene, CDR1 is SGHTA and CDR2 is FQGTGA. The V gene lost 2 bases and the J gene lost 0 bases, with 8 bases spanning the gap. The CDR3 loop spans 15 amino acids.

This clone was recorded once. This chain uses TRBV29-1 with TRBJ1-2; D perhaps matches TRBD1 (5 bases). The CDR3 contains 13 residues. Germline V gives CDR1 SQVTM, CDR2 ANQGSEA. Trimming took 6 bases from V and 4 from J, leaving 15 bases between them. The CDR3 DNA reads as TGCAGCGTGGGGACCACGGTGGGCTATGGCTACACCTTC. Translation: CSVGTTVGYGYTF. Filled out from reference TRBV29-1 and TRBJ1-2, the complete variable domain reads SAVISQKPSRDICQRGTSLTIQCQVDSQVTMMFWYRQQPGQSLTLIATANQGSEATYESGFVIDKFPISRPNLTFSTLTVSNMSPEDSSIYLCSVGTTVGYGYTFGSGTRLTVV.

J is TRBJ2-6 and V is TRBV2, with a weak D call TRBD1 (6 bases). The CDR3 loop spans 12 amino acids. V gave up 8 bases and J gave up 8 bases, with 10 bases separating them. Germline CDR1 SNHLY, CDR2 FYNNEI. CDR3 amino acids: CASVGQSNVLTF. For the CDR3, the DNA is TGTGCCAGCGTTGGACAGTCCAACGTCCTGACTTTC.

This chain joins TRBV15 and TRBJ1-2, with TRBD1 as a possible D gene (5 bases). The CDR3 extends over 14 amino acids. The V end was cut by 0 bases, the J end by 3 bases, with 8 bases between. Germline V gene data show CDR1 as LNHNV and CDR2 as YYDKDF (reference sequence). The CDR3 sequence: CATSRDWGDYGYTF. CDR3 DNA sequence: TGTGCCACCAGCAGAGATTGGGGGGACTATGGCTACACCTTC.